This T cell receptor (beta chain) was observed in a study of cytomegalovirus exposure and HLA in healthy donors (dated by TCRdb to 2017 to 2019). Study-level background: An earlier analysis of fewer than 750 of the donors reported over 250 Gb of sequence data and around 110 million unique TCR beta sequences obtained from approximately 180 million T cells. HLA typing covered class I and class II loci at four-digit resolution. The study combined high-throughput TCR immunosequencing, statistical association of individual TCRs with disease status, and machine learning to predict cytomegalovirus infection status. Genome-wide SNP genotypes for about three fifths of the roughly 670 donors were used in a later genetic analysis, which treated that subset as a discovery cohort. The later analysis used no new phenotypic data to find candidate immune exposures, relying instead on TCR beta sequences and their occurrence across donors. Donor age, sex, ethnicity and CMV serostatus were compiled alongside the repertoire data. A separate validation cohort of 100 to 150 different subjects was used in addition to the approximately 700-subject first cohort. In an earlier analysis of 500 to 650 of the donors, high-throughput TCR beta sequencing was used to judge whether each TCR beta V gene segment behaved as functional or pseudogenic. The genetic ancestry cluster associated with self-reported Caucasian donors included 70% to 85% of the roughly 400 genotyped donors. In a later analysis, previously published TCR beta repertoires from 550 to 750 donors were re-analyzed and high-resolution HLA genotyping was added so that TCR occurrence patterns could be studied. The aim of the study was to test whether cataloging public T cell receptors could identify signatures of past pathogen exposure. On average, roughly 240,000 unique TCR beta nucleotide sequences were sequenced per donor among more than 350 genotyped donors of the cohort, with roughly 19% of those sequences being non-productive. Four or five DR-DQ haplotypes were handled as single units for association and clustering, since linkage in the cohort was strong. Typing coverage varied by locus: roughly 620-630 donors for A, B, C, DRB1 and DQB1; approximately 560 for DQA1; approximately 610 for DPA1; around 450 for DPB1. Using immunosequencing, the study profiled T cell repertoires from 666 subjects and related those repertoires to cytomegalovirus serostatus. Around 320 gigabases of sequencing data and 70 million to 100 million unique TCR sequences were included in an early release covering 550 to 650 HLA-typed donors. Every repertoire in the discovery cohort had been generated on one and the same sequencing platform. General study outcomes and caveats: In this cohort, only TCR beta chains were sequenced, and detectable features were limited by the absence of alpha or paired-chain data. The sequencing pipeline was judged likely to have produced a cluster of highly shared sequence variants as a technical artifact. A further reported finding was that TCR beta sequences accurately predicted the HLA-A and HLA-B alleles for most subjects in the first cohort. Most TCR sequences were observed very rarely across donors, whereas some public TCRs were present in many individuals. Correlated functional status among segregating V segments might be attributable to linkage disequilibrium, but an unknown experimental factor could not be ruled out. Compared with the roughly 600-donor mean, donors in an Asian-associated ancestry cluster had fewer N-insertions in productive TCRs, according to a later genetic analysis. Because some donors lacked HLA typing at each locus, the association tests relied only on the typed subset. In the study, 150 to 200 TCR beta chains were listed as associated with cytomegalovirus. Most CMV-associated TCR beta chains appeared to be HLA-restricted in a later analysis, and the HLA associations seemed to be driven largely by CMV exposure. For the cohort, immune exposure information was limited to CMV serostatus. Broadly in line with IMGT annotations, most TCR beta V segments showed up in productive rearrangements about 87% or about 30% of the time in an earlier analysis of around 600 of the donors. The classifier was reported to diagnose cytomegalovirus status with high specificity and sensitivity in both the original cohort and the validation cohort. Roughly uniform sequencing depth across donors was assumed in presence/absence analyses, although this assumption may not hold. In vitro tests confirmed that a few of the cytomegalovirus-associated TCR beta chains recognize cytomegalovirus antigens. When HLA alleles, especially DR and DQ, strongly co-occurred, attributing TCR associations to individual alleles was difficult. A later analysis reported that several top co-occurrence clusters appeared linked to parvovirus B19, influenza, CMV and Epstein-Barr virus. The earlier analysis of approximately 540 of the donors excluded some 15 rarely observed V segments, including chromosome 9 orphons, because counts were too low. A later analysis found that TCR association rates varied across HLA loci, with DRB1 alleles showing the most associated TCRs and HLA-C alleles the fewest. The 87-base-pair reads could not distinguish some IMGT-functional V segments, including TRBV6-2 and TRBV6-3, so those segments were excluded. An association between a missense DCLRE1C variant and V-gene and J-gene trimming of TCR beta chains was found in a later genetic analysis and replicated in an independent cohort. Specific HLA alleles were associated with roughly 17,000 TCR beta sequences at a false discovery rate of 0.05 in a later analysis. Compared with equally common non-associated chains, HLA-associated TCR beta chains in a later analysis were more clonally expanded and had lower generation probabilities. The authors suggested that the approach could potentially be extended to other disease states and immunological phenotypes.

The receptor library was made with the immunoSEQ multiplex PCR assay. A mixture of 60 forward primers for TCR Vbeta segments and 13 reverse primers for TCR Jbeta segments was used in the multiplex PCR. The CDR3 region of rearranged TCR beta genes was amplified from genomic DNA with a multiplex PCR assay. On the Illumina HiSeq System, the amplified TCR beta libraries were sequenced as 87-base-pair reads. The authors' analysis ran thus. A later analysis counted tens of millions of unique TCR beta chains across the 500 to 850 repertoires, and roughly 9.9 million of these chains were shared by at least two donors. Raw reads were error-corrected and collapsed into unique sequences with a nearest-neighbor algorithm that merged closely related sequences to remove PCR and sequencing errors. Alignment of CDR3 sequences to IMGT reference sequences was used to assign V, D and J gene segments. Each retained sequence needed at least a six-nucleotide match to both a V gene segment and a J gene segment. A rearrangement was called productive if the CDR3 had no stop codons and remained in frame with V and J, and every other rearrangement was called non-productive. CDR3 was defined by IMGT convention, running from the second conserved V-encoded cysteine to the conserved J-encoded phenylalanine. In an earlier analysis of roughly 580 of the donors, sequences lacking an unambiguous match to a single V gene segment were excluded. In an earlier analysis of several hundred of the donors, V segments were called functional above 56.7% productive rearrangements and were called segregating when the between-donor standard deviation exceeded 5%. A statistical classification framework was developed to diagnose cytomegalovirus status using the catalog of TCR beta chain sequences. V and J gene assignment, in a later analysis, came from comparing TCR nucleotide sequences with IMGT/GENE-DB human TR gene sequences. Using the TCRdist pipeline, a later analysis assigned CDR3 sequences along with most-parsimonious VDJ recombination scenarios. In a later analysis, every TCR beta chain was defined by the combination of its CDR3 amino acid sequence and its V-gene family, and reads without a unique V-gene family were dropped. In a later analysis, some 600 highly shared, low-generation-probability nucleotide sequences were removed to address suspected cross-contamination and a sequencing artifact. In a later analysis, a clonal expansion index for each public chain was calculated from normalized within-repertoire ranks of inferred template counts. Generation probabilities in a later analysis came from a VDJ recombination model fitted to out-of-frame rearrangements, and those results were checked against IGoR. A later analysis scored TCR-TCR, TCR-HLA and TCR-CMV co-occurrence with hypergeometric tests, applying a repertoire-size bias correction to TCR pairs. To estimate false discovery rates, a later analysis permuted the HLA or CMV assignments 20 times. In a later analysis, co-occurring TCRs were grouped with DBSCAN, and TCRdist sequence similarity was added when clustering was performed within HLA-allele-positive subsets. Repertoires with fewer than 30,000 or more than 120,000 public chains were left out of co-occurrence clustering, as were about 5 repertoires with anomalous nucleotide sharing. Sourced from immuneACCESS, this table was stored by TCRdb with only in-frame sequences that have V and J called. A share of the clones is absent; for the studies checked, an unresolved V gene accounts for under half, and the remainder has no known explanation. From that table come the V and J calls and clone size; the DNA was used to work out D and trimming. Present in this sample are 140,000 or so clones, roughly 77% of which were seen just once. The ten largest clones add up to approximately 1.6% of the sample.

To note about this clone: It lacks a known antigen. No much larger clone exists at a distance of one base, and base qualities are not known.

CDR3 length: 15 amino acids, cysteine to phenylalanine. Here the CDR3 DNA is all that survives: 45 bases in frame from base 1. Reading the germline V gene (reference sequence) gives CDR1 MNHNY and CDR2 SVGAGI. The germline V end is reduced by 4 bases and the J end by 0 bases; junction bases left unmatched: 3. In total, more than 500 healthy bone marrow donors made up the cohort. All cohort members were sampled while nominally healthy, although unrecorded immune exposures were likely present. The donor was CMV seronegative and belonged to the group of 350 to 400 seronegative cohort members. A peripheral blood sample was collected from each donor, and TCR beta sequencing was performed on peripheral blood mononuclear cells. Genomic DNA extraction from the blood cell samples was performed with the Qiagen DNeasy Blood Extraction Kit.

This sequence uses TRBV6-6 and TRBJ2-1; 7 junctional bases match TRBD1. Sequenced input: PBMCs. This TCR derives from a woman aged 25 to 39 in good health and CMV-seronegative. The CDR3 corresponds to CASSFRQGSYNEQFF. Here is the DNA: TGTGCCAGCAGTTTCCGACAGGGCTCCTACAATGAGCAGTTCTTC.